This entry lists 5 T cell receptor beta chains sequenced from one sample in a study of spatial heterogeneity in lung cancer. Stated time point: sample taken at primary tumor resection. Frozen PBMC, nontumor lung or tumor provided whole RNA, which was sequenced unsorted. TCRdb called the 5' RACE reads again in MiXCR, with one record for every CDR3 protein. Of approximately 52,000 distinct CDR3 sequences listed, over 5.5% are singletons. Source: PBMCs, taken at surgery. These receptors all stem from a female donor with early-stage non-small cell lung cancer.

The gene calls are TRBV5-1 and TRBJ1-2, with D hard to call. CDR1 is SGHRS and CDR2 is YFSETQ in the germline V gene. V dropped 0 bases and J dropped 5 bases, with 14 bases sitting between them. The CDR3 has 15 residues. The CDR3 region has the DNA TGCGCCAGCAGCTTGGGGTCCAGCCAGGAGTATGGCTACACCTTC. Translation: CASSLGSSQEYGYTF.

There are many counts of this clonotype. The chain joins TRBV15 to TRBJ1-5; 7 bases align to TRBD1. The length of the CDR3 is 17 residues. The V segment lost 1 base and the J segment 3 bases; nucleotides outside the gene matches: 9. CDR1 is LNHNV and CDR2 is YYDKDF in the germline V gene (reference sequence). The CDR3 sequence is CATSRGRTTGTNQPQHF. CDR3 DNA: TGTGCCACCAGCAGAGGCCGGACGACAGGGACCAATCAGCCCCAGCATTTT.

This clonotype was counted a few times. V and J are TRBV20-1 and TRBJ2-7; possible D gene TRBD1, 5 bases. Germline CDR1 and CDR2: DFQATT and SNEGSKA (reference sequence). The CDR3 covers 12 residues. Trimming cost V 3 bases and J 5 bases, with 11 bases left between them. The CDR3 region has the DNA TGCAGTGCTAGGGCCGCAGGGAACGAGCAGTACTTC. Its protein product is CSARAAGNEQYF.

Notes on this clonotype: Possible read error: a much larger clone is one base away. The gene calls are TRBV20-1 and TRBJ2-1; D is possibly TRBD1 (5 bases). Germline CDR1 is DFQATT and CDR2 is SNEGSKA (reference sequence). This CDR3 has 12 amino acids. This CDR3 reads CSARRQYNEQLF. The CDR3, as DNA: TGCAGTGCTAGACGACAGTACAATGAGCAGCTCTTC.

This clonotype was seen ten or more times. This rearrangement joins TRBV18 to TRBJ2-7, with 9 bases lining up with TRBD2. This CDR3 has 15 residues. V lost 1 base to trimming and J lost 6 bases; unmatched junction nucleotides: 7. The V gene's germline CDR1 is KGHSH and CDR2 LQKENI. CDR3 region: CASSPLAGDLTEQYF. The DNA of the CDR3 is TGTGCCAGCTCACCACTAGCGGGGGACCTTACCGAGCAGTACTTC.